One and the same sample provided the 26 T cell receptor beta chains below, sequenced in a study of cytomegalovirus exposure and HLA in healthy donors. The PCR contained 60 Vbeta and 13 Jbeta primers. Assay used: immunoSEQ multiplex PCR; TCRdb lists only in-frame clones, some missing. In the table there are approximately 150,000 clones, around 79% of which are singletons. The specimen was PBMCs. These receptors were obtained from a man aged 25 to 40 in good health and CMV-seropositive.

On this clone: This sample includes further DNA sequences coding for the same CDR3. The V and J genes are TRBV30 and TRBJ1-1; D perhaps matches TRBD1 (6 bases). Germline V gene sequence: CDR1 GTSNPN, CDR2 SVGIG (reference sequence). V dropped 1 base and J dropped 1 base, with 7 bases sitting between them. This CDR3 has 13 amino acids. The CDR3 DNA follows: TGTGCCTGGAGTGGACAGGAGAACACTGAAGCTTTCTTT. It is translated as CAWSGQENTEAFF.

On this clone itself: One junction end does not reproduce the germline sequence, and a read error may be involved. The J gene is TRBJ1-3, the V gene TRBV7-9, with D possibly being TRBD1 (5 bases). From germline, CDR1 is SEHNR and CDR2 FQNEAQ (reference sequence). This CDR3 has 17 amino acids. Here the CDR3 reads CSSSPRQWSNAGNTIYF. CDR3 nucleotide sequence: TGTTCCAGCAGCCCTAGACAGTGGTCAAATGCTGGAAACACCATATATTTT.

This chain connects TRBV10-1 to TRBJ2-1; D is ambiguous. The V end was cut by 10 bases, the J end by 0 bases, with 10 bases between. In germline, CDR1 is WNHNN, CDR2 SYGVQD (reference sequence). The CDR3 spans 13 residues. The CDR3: CATGLSSYNEQFF. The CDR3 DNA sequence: TGCGCCACCGGTTTGAGCTCCTACAATGAGCAGTTCTTC.

The CDR3 nucleotides read TGTGCCAGCAGCTCGGGACAGGGGAGCTCCTACGAGCAGTACTTC. Its protein product is CASSSGQGSSYEQYF. The rearrangement joins TRBV7-9 to TRBJ2-7; 10 bases match TRBD1. V dropped 4 bases and J dropped 0; count of bases not matched to a gene: 3. The V gene's germline CDR1 is SEHNR and CDR2 FQNEAQ (reference sequence). The CDR3 runs 15 residues.

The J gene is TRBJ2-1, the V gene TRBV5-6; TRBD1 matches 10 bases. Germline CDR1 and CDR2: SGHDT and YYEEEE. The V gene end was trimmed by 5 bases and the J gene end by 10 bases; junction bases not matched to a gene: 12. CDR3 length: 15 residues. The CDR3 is CASSKAGQGFNEQFF. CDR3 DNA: TGTGCCAGCAGTAAGGCGGGACAGGGGTTCAACGAGCAGTTCTTC.

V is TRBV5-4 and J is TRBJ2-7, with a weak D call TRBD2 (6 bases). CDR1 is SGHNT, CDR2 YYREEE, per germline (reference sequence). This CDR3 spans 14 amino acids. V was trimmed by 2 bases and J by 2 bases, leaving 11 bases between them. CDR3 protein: CASSFRAGPYEQYF. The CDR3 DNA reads TGTGCCAGCAGCTTTCGGGCGGGGCCCTACGAGCAGTACTTC. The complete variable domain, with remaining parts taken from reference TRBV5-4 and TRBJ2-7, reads ETGVTQSPTHLIKTRGQQVTLRCSSQSGHNTVSWYQQALGQGPQFIFQYYREEENGRGNFPPRFSGLQFPNYSSELNVNALELDDSALYLCASSFRAGPYEQYFGPGTRLTVT.

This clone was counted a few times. Here the CDR3 DNA reads TGTGCCAGCTCACAGGGACAGGAACCTGGAAACACCATATATTTT. This sequence encodes CASSQGQEPGNTIYF. This chain uses TRBV18 with TRBJ1-3; 8 bases are shared with TRBD1. Trimming cost V 4 bases and J 2 bases; bases outside gene matches: 4. CDR1 is KGHSH and CDR2 is LQKENI in the germline V gene. The CDR3 covers 15 residues.

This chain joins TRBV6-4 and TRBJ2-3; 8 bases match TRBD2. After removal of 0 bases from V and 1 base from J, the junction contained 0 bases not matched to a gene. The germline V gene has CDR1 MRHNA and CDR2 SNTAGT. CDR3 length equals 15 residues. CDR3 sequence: CASSDSRGGTDTQYF. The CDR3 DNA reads TGTGCCAGCAGTGACTCGCGGGGGGGCACAGATACGCAGTATTTT.

The CDR3 loop reads CASKSEPIANYGYTF. The CDR3 DNA reads as TGTGCCAGTAAGTCCGAGCCGATTGCTAACTATGGCTACACCTTC. V is TRBV19 and J is TRBJ1-2; no clear D. This CDR3 has 15 residues. Trimming cost V 7 bases and J 0 bases, with 15 bases left between them. Germline-derived CDR1 and CDR2 are LNHDA and SQIVND (reference sequence).

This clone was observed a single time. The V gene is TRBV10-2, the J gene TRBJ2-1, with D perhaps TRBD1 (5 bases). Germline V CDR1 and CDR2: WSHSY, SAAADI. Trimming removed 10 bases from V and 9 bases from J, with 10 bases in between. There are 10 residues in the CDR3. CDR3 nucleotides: TGCGCCATAGGGGTGGCTGAGCAGTTCTTC. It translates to CAIGVAEQFF.

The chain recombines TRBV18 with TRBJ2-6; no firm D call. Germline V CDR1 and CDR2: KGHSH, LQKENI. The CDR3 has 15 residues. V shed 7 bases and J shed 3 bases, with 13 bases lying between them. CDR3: CASLFAPGGANVLTF. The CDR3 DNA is TGTGCCAGCTTATTTGCCCCGGGTGGGGCCAACGTCCTGACTTTC. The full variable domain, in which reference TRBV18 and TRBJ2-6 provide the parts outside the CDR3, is NAGVMQNPRHLVRRRGQEARLRCSPMKGHSHVYWYRQLPEEGLKFMVYLQKENIIDESGMPKERFSAEFPKEGPSILRIQQVVRGDSAAYFCASLFAPGGANVLTFGAGSRLTVL.

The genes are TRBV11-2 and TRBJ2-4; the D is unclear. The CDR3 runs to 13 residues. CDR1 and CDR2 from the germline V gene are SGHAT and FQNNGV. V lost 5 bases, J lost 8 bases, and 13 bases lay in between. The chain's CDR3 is CASSRLTYHIQYF. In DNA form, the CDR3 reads TGTGCCAGCAGCCGCCTCACTTATCACATTCAGTACTTC.

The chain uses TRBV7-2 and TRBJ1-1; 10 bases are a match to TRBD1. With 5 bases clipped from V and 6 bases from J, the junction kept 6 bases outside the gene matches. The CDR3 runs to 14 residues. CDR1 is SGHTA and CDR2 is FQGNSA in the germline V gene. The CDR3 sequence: CASSPRTGGAEAFF. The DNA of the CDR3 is TGTGCCAGCAGCCCCAGGACAGGGGGGGCTGAAGCTTTCTTT.

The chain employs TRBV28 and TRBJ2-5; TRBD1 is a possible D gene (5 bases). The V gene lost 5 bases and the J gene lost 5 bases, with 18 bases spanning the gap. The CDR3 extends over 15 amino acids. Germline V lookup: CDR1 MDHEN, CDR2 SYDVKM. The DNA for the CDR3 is TGTGCCAGCAGTACGACAGTTTTGGTGAGGGAGACCCAGTACTTC. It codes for CASSTTVLVRETQYF.

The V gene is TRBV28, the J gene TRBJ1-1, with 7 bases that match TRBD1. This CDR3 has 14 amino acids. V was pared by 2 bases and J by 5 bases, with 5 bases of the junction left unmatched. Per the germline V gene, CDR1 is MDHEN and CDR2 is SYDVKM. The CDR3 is CASSLRPGGTEAFF. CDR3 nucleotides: TGTGCCAGCAGTTTACGGCCAGGGGGAACTGAAGCTTTCTTT.

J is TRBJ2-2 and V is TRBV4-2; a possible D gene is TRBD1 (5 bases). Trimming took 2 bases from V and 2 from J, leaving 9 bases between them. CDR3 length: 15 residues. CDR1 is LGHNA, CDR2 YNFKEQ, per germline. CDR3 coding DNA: TGTGCCAGCAGCCAATCGACAGACAACACCGGGGAGCTGTTTTTT. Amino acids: CASSQSTDNTGELFF.

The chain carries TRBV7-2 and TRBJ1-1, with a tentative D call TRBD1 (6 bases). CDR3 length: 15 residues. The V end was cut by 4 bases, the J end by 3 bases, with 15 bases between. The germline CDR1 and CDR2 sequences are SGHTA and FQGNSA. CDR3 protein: CASSSQWGLHTEAFF. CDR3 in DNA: TGTGCCAGCAGCTCTCAGTGGGGGCTGCACACTGAAGCTTTCTTT. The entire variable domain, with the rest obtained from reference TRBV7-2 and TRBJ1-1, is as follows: GAGVSQSPSNKVTEKGKDVELRCDPISGHTALYWYRQSLGQGLEFLIYFQGNSAPDKSGLPSDRFSAERTGGSVSTLTIQRTQQEDSAVYLCASSSQWGLHTEAFFGQGTRLTVV.

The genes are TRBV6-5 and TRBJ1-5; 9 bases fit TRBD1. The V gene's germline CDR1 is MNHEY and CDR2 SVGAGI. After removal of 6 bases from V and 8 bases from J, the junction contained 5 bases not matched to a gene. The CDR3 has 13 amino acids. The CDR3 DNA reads TGTGCCAGCAGCAACAGGGGGCTGGAGCCCCAGCATTTT. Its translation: CASSNRGLEPQHF.

The CDR3 here is CASSAKGTATDTQYF. CDR3 nucleotide sequence: TGTGCCAGCAGTGCCAAAGGGACAGCCACAGATACGCAGTATTTT. V is TRBV6-4 and J is TRBJ2-3; 7 bases are a match to TRBD1. This CDR3 region has 15 residues. The V and J ends lost 4 bases and 2 bases, in that order; junction bases with no gene match: 6. Looked up from germline, CDR1 is MRHNA and CDR2 is SNTAGT.

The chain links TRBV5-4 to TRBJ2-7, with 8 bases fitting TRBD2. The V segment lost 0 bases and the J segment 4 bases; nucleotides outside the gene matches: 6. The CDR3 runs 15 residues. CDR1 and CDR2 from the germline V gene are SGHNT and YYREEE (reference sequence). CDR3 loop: CASSLGRGGAYEQYF. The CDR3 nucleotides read TGTGCCAGCAGCTTGGGCCGGGGGGGGGCGTACGAGCAGTACTTC.

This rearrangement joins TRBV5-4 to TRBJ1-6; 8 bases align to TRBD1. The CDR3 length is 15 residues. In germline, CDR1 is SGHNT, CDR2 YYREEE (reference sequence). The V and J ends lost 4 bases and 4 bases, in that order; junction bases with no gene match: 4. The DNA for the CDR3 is TGTGCCAGCAGCCTAGGACAGGGATATAATTCACCCCTCCACTTT. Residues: CASSLGQGYNSPLHF. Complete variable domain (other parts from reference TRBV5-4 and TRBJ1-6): ETGVTQSPTHLIKTRGQQVTLRCSSQSGHNTVSWYQQALGQGPQFIFQYYREEENGRGNFPPRFSGLQFPNYSSELNVNALELDDSALYLCASSLGQGYNSPLHFGNGTRLTVT.

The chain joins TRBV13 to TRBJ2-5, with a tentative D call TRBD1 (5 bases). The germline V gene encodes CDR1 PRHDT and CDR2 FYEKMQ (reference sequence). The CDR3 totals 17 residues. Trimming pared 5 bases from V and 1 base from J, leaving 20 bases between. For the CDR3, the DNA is TGTGCCAGCAGCCTACGGCTGAAGGGGCCCCGCCAAGAGACCCAGTACTTC. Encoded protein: CASSLRLKGPRQETQYF.

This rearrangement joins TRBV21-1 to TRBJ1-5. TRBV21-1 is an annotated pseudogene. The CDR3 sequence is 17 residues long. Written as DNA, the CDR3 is TGTGCCAGCAGCAAATGGGAGCCAGGCTATAGCAATCAGCCCCAGCATTTT. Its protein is CASSKWEPGYSNQPQHF.

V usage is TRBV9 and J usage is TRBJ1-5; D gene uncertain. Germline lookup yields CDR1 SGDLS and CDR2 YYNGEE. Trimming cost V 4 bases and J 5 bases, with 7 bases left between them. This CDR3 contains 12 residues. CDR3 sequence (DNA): TGTGCCAGCAGCCTAACAGATCAGCCCCAGCATTTT. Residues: CASSLTDQPQHF. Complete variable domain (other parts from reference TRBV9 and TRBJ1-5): DSGVTQTPKHLITATGQRVTLRCSPRSGDLSVYWYQQSLDQGLQFLIQYYNGEERAKGNILERFSAQQFPDLHSELNLSSLELGDSALYFCASSLTDQPQHFGDGTRLSIL.

The CDR3 coding sequence is TGCAGCGTTGGACAGGGCATCGGCGAGCAGTACTTC. Translating gives CSVGQGIGEQYF. The V gene is TRBV29-1, the J gene TRBJ2-7; 7 positions agree with TRBD1. The germline CDR1 and CDR2 sequences are SQVTM and ANQGSEA. The CDR3 runs to 12 residues. Unmatched junction bases numbered 6, after V lost 4 bases and J lost 6 bases.

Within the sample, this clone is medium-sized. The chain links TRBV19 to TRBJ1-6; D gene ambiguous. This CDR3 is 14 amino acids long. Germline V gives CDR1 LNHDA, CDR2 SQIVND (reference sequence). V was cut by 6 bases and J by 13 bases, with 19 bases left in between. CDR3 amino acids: CASSPLGIGSPLHF. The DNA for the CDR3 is TGTGCCAGTAGCCCTCTAGGAATCGGTTCCCCCCTCCACTTT.